This TCR beta chain was found in a study of OX40 agonist ivuxolimab in advanced cancers. CDR3 size: 14 residues. V shed 4 bases, J shed 4 bases, and the junction held 4 bases outside the gene matches. Looked up from germline, CDR1 is SGHTS and CDR2 is YDEGEE. Measured with immunoSEQ multiplex PCR; TCRdb has only the in-frame clones, and not every one. Here the sample spans roughly 60,000 clones, nearly 85% being singletons. The chain uses TRBV5-8 and TRBJ1-5; TRBD1 aligns across 8 bases. This clonotype originated in an adult with an advanced solid tumor such as melanoma, head and neck, liver or kidney cancer. Sequenced material: CD4+ or CD8+ T cells sorted from blood, taken in a trial of the OX40 agonist ivuxolimab. This CDR3 reads CASSPRTGNQPQHF. CDR3 coding DNA: TGTGCCAGCAGCCCGAGGACAGGGAATCAGCCCCAGCATTTT.